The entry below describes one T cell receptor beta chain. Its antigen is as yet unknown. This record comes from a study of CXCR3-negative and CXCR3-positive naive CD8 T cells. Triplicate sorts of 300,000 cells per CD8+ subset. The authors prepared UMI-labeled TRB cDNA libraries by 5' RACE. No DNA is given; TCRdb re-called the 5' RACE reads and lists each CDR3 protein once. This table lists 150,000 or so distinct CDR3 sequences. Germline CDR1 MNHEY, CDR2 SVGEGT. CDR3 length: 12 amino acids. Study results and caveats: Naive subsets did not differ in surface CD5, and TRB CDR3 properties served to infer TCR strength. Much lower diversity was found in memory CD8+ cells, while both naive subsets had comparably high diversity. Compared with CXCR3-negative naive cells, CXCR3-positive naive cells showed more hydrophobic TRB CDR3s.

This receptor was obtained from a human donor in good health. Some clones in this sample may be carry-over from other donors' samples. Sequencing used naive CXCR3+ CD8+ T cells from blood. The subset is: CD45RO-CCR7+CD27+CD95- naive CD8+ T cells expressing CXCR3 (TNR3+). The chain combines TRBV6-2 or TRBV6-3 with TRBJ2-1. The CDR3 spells CASSYSNNEQFF.